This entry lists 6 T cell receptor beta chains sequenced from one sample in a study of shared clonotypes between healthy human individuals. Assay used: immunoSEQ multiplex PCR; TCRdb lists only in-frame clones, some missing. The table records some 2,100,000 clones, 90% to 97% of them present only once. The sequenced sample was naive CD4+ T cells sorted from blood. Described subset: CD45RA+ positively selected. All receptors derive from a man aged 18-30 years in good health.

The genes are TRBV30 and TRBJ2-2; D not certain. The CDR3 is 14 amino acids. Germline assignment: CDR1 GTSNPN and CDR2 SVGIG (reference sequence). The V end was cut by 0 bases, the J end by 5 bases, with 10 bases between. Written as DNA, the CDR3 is TGTGCCTGGAGTGTACGTCTTGGTACCGGGGAGCTGTTTTTT. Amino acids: CAWSVRLGTGELFF.

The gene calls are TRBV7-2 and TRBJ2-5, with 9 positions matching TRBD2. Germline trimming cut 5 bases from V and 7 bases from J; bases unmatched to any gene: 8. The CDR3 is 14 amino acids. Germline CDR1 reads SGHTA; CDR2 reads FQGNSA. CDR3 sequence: CASSPPGLALTQYF. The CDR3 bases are TGTGCCAGCAGCCCTCCGGGACTAGCTTTGACCCAGTACTTC.

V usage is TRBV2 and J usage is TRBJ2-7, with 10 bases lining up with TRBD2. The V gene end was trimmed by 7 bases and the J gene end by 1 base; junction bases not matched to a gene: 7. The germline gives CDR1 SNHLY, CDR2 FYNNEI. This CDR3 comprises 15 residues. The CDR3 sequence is CASMTQRGGSYEQYF. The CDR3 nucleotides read TGTGCCAGCATGACCCAGCGGGGGGGATCCTACGAGCAGTACTTC.

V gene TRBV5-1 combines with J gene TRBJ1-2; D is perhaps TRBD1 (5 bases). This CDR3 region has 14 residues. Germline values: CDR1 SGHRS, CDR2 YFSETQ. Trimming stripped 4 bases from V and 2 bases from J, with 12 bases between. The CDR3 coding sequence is TGCGCCAGCAGCGTCCAGACAGTGAACTATGGCTACACCTTC. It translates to CASSVQTVNYGYTF.

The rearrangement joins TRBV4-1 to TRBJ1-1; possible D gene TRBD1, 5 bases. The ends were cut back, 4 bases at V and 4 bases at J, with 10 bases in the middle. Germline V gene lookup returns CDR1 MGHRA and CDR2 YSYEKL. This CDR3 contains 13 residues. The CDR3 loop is CASSLTGRTEAFF. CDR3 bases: TGCGCCAGCAGCCTTACAGGACGCACTGAAGCTTTCTTT.

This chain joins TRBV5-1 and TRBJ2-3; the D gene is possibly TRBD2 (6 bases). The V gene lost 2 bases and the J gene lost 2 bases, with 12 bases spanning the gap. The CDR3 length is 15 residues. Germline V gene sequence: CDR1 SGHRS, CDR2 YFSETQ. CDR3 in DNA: TGCGCCAGCAGCTTAATCGGCGGGACCACAGATACGCAGTATTTT. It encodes CASSLIGGTTDTQYF. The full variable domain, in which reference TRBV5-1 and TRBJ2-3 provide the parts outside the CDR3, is KAGVTQTPRYLIKTRGQQVTLSCSPISGHRSVSWYQQTPGQGLQFLFEYFSETQRNKGNFPGRFSGRQFSNSRSEMNVSTLELGDSALYLCASSLIGGTTDTQYFGPGTRLTVL.